This is a list of T cell receptor beta chains from one sample in a study of blood T cells in healthy people across ages. TCRdb reanalysed the 5' RACE reads using MiXCR and keeps one entry per CDR3 protein. The table records hundreds of thousands of distinct CDR3 sequences, approximately 31% of them present only once. The sample was blood. The source is a woman older than 75 in good health. Each CDR3 is given without its conserved first and last residue. Fields, in order: J gene, V gene, CDR3 protein.

J gene: TRBJ1-6; V gene: TRBV20-1; CDR3 protein: SASELVFNSPLH
J gene: TRBJ2-7; V gene: TRBV6-5; CDR3 protein: ASSYSLAGHCEQY
J gene: TRBJ2-1; V gene: TRBV18; CDR3 protein: ASSRRLGATLNEQF
J gene: TRBJ2-5; V gene: TRBV6-2/TRBV6-3; CDR3 protein: ASTNRGEPQETQY
J gene: TRBJ2-7; V gene: TRBV27; CDR3 protein: ASSYGPLNYEQY
J gene: TRBJ2-1; V gene: TRBV7-9; CDR3 protein: ASSLTSGGNEQF
J gene: TRBJ2-7; V gene: TRBV4-3; CDR3 protein: ASSQDSTSAASY
J gene: TRBJ1-2; V gene: TRBV9; CDR3 protein: ASSVAPRTGGAGGYT
J gene: TRBJ1-6; V gene: TRBV6-1; CDR3 protein: ASSEEASSYNSPLH
J gene: TRBJ2-1; V gene: TRBV5-1; CDR3 protein: ASTRGWNEQF
J gene: TRBJ2-3; V gene: TRBV7-2; CDR3 protein: ASSLVGVGGTDTQY
J gene: TRBJ2-7; V gene: TRBV12-3/TRBV12-4; CDR3 protein: ASSFGGAPYEQY
J gene: TRBJ1-5; V gene: TRBV6-2/TRBV6-3; CDR3 protein: ASNPGQGGNQPQH
J gene: TRBJ1-6; V gene: TRBV30; CDR3 protein: AWSGTGGLGSPLH
J gene: TRBJ1-5; V gene: TRBV20-1; CDR3 protein: SARQGGQPQH
J gene: TRBJ1-2; V gene: TRBV6-5; CDR3 protein: ASSRGLDYGYT
J gene: TRBJ2-7; V gene: TRBV20-1; CDR3 protein: SGERDIPYEQY
J gene: TRBJ1-2; V gene: TRBV3-1; CDR3 protein: ASSQDGTADYGYT
J gene: TRBJ1-4; V gene: TRBV12-3/TRBV12-4; CDR3 protein: ASSPGLPNEKLF
J gene: TRBJ2-5; V gene: TRBV28; CDR3 protein: ASRSTGNQETQY
J gene: TRBJ1-6; V gene: TRBV27; CDR3 protein: ASSLYTANNSPLH
J gene: TRBJ1-4; V gene: TRBV9; CDR3 protein: ASSVGVGKRF
J gene: TRBJ2-1; V gene: TRBV7-2; CDR3 protein: ASSTQGGGYNEQF
J gene: TRBJ1-2; V gene: TRBV5-6; CDR3 protein: ASSYGIWGSGYT
J gene: TRBJ1-2; V gene: TRBV6-2/TRBV6-3; CDR3 protein: ASSYGTGGYT
J gene: TRBJ2-1; V gene: TRBV7-2; CDR3 protein: ASSLGGRGGDEQF
J gene: TRBJ2-2; V gene: TRBV9; CDR3 protein: ASSAVAGATGERF
J gene: TRBJ2-5; V gene: TRBV7-2; CDR3 protein: ASSLALLAGGGQETQY
J gene: TRBJ2-3; V gene: TRBV2; CDR3 protein: ASSEALGNTDTQY
J gene: TRBJ2-1; V gene: TRBV5-1; CDR3 protein: ASRYPLAGAPYNEQF
J gene: TRBJ1-3; V gene: TRBV6-5; CDR3 protein: ASRATVGNTIY
J gene: TRBJ1-2; V gene: TRBV11-3; CDR3 protein: ASSFNPGTAYGYT
J gene: TRBJ2-3; V gene: TRBV27; CDR3 protein: ASSLSWEDTQY
J gene: TRBJ1-5; V gene: TRBV9; CDR3 protein: ASSVQGGNQPQH
J gene: TRBJ1-1; V gene: TRBV6-2/TRBV6-3; CDR3 protein: ATSLGGWFTEAF
J gene: TRBJ2-3; V gene: TRBV12-3/TRBV12-4; CDR3 protein: ASSGRGDTQY
J gene: TRBJ2-2; V gene: TRBV6-1; CDR3 protein: ASSARTGENTGELF
J gene: TRBJ1-2; V gene: TRBV5-6; CDR3 protein: ASSLGRDHDYT